A single T cell receptor beta chain is shown here with its context. Other DNA sequences in this specimen translate into the identical CDR3. Sequencing used immunoSEQ multiplex PCR; TCRdb keeps in-frame clones, though not all of them. The data show fewer than 150,000 clones, approximately 86% seen once. This specimen comes from a study of blood T cell repertoires in COVID-19. The CDR3 is 15 amino acids. V gave up 2 bases and J gave up 4 bases; unmatched junction bases: 1. The germline gives CDR1 SGHRS, CDR2 YFSETQ. V usage is TRBV5-1 and J usage is TRBJ2-1, with 12 bases identical to TRBD2. Sequencing input: peripheral blood. This receptor was taken from a human donor in a cohort sampled during active COVID-19. The CDR3 loop reads CASSLGTSGYNEQFF. The CDR3 region has the DNA TGCGCCAGCAGCTTAGGGACTAGCGGGTACAATGAGCAGTTCTTC.